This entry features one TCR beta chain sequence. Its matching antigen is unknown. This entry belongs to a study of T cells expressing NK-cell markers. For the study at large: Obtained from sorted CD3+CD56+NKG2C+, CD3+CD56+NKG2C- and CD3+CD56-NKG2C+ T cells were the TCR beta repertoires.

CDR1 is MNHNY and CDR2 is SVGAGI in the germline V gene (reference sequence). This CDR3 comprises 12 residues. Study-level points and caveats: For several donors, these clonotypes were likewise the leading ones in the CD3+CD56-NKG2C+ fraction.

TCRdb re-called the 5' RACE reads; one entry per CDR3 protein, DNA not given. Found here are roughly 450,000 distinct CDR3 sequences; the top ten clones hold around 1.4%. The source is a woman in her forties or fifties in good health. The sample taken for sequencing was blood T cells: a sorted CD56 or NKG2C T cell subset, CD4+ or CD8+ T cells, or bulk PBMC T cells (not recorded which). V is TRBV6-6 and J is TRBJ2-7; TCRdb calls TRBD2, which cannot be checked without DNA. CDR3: CASSGTAPEQYF.